This is a list of T cell receptor beta chains from one sample in a study of T cell changes during pregnancy in multiple sclerosis. The assay was immunoSEQ multiplex PCR, and TCRdb's table has in-frame clones only and misses some. The profile covers over 70,000 clones, with 90% to 95% appearing a single time and roughly 4.5% taken by the ten largest. The starting material was peripheral blood, obtained in the first trimester of pregnancy. The receptors were sampled from a female donor with multiple sclerosis, enrolled in a pregnancy study. Each CDR3 is given without its conserved first and last residue.

>TRBV28|TRBJ1-3
ASSPHGGSGNTIY
>TRBV7-6|TRBJ1-1
ASSPQGAPEAF
>TRBV4-1|TRBJ2-2
ASSLYRGTGELF
>TRBV9|TRBJ1-2
ASSATGTLLRGYT
>TRBV5-8|TRBJ1-2
ASSFLGVSYGYT
>TRBV5-1|TRBJ1-4
ASSLRGTTNEKLF
>TRBV6-1|TRBJ2-1
ASSGPRRDTDDEQF
>TRBV19|TRBJ1-5
ASSIEGGKQPQH
>TRBV2|TRBJ1-5
ASSREGGQPQH
>TRBV2|TRBJ1-1
ASMGPGQDMNTEAF
>TRBV7-2|TRBJ2-1
ASSLEALGGYNEQF
>TRBV9|TRBJ2-2
ASSTSGTANTGELF
>TRBV9|TRBJ2-5
ASSVATSGHRRVETQY
>TRBV20-1|TRBJ2-2
SALNTGELF
>TRBV9|TRBJ1-5
ASSGRDSRNQPQH
>TRBV2|TRBJ1-5
ASSGGQGNNQPQH
>TRBV21-1|TRBJ1-3
ASTLTGTSGNTIY
>TRBV27|TRBJ1-1
ASTDQRNTEAF
>TRBV30|TRBJ1-1
AWSARTGGGGTEAF
>TRBV6-5|TRBJ1-5
ASSVGLPLDQPQH
>TRBV5-5|TRBJ2-7
ASSQGQAKTYEQY
>TRBV25-1|TRBJ2-5
ASSESGTTGGETQY
>TRBV27|TRBJ1-2
ASSPETGLPNYGYT
>TRBV6-6|TRBJ2-3
ASTYFIGGSTDTQY